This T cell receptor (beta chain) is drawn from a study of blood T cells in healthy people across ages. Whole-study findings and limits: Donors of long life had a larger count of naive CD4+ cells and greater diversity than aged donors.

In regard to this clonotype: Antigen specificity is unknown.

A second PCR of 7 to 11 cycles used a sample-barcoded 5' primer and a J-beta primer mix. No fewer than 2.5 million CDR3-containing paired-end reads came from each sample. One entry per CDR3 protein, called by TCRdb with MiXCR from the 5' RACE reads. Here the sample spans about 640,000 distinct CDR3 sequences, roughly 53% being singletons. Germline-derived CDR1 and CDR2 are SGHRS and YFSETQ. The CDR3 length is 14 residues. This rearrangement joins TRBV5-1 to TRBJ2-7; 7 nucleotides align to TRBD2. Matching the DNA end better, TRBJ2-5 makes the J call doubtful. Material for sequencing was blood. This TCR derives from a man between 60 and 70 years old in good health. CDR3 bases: TGCGCCAGCAAGTATGGGCTAGCGGAAGAGACCCAGTACTTC. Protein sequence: CASKYGLAEETQYF.